A single sample is the source of the 4 T cell receptor beta chains below, sequenced in a study of T-cell reconstitution after alpha-beta-depleted transplantation in children. Preparing the TCRbeta library involved the use of unique molecular identifiers. Each CDR3 protein gets one entry after TCRdb re-called the PCR reads with MiXCR. The data hold hundreds of thousands of distinct CDR3 sequences, with around 13% observed a single time. Sequencing was performed on PBMCs, taken before TCRalphabeta/CD19-depleted stem cell transplant. The receptors were sampled from a girl aged 2-15 years with congenital amegakaryocytic thrombocytopenia, due to receive a stem cell transplant.

CDR3 bases: TGTGCCAGCAGCCAAGCCCCTACACTGTACCAAGAGACCCAGTACTTC. As protein: CASSQAPTLYQETQYF. This chain connects TRBV4-2 to TRBJ2-5; D remains unclear. The ends were cut back, 1 base at V and 0 bases at J, with 12 bases in the middle. CDR1 and CDR2 (germline): LGHNA, YNFKEQ. The CDR3 extends over 16 amino acids.

Only a few counts were recorded for this clonotype. V is TRBV6-5 and J is TRBJ2-1; D may match TRBD1 or TRBD2 (5 bases each). This CDR3 contains 17 residues. Germline values: CDR1 MNHEY, CDR2 SVGAGI. Trimming left V 2 bases short and J 5 bases short, with 19 bases between. DNA for the CDR3: TGTGCCAGCAGTTACCGCCTTGGTTGGGGCGGGCACAATGAGCAGTTCTTC. This sequence encodes CASSYRLGWGGHNEQFF.

The chain is built from TRBV29-1 and TRBJ2-1; D may be TRBD1 or TRBD2 (5 bases each). The CDR3 totals 17 residues. V lost 2 bases and J lost 0, with 17 bases in between. Per the germline V gene, CDR1 is SQVTM and CDR2 is ANQGSEA. CDR3 loop: CSVELRDGRSSYNEQFF. In nucleotides, the CDR3 is TGCAGCGTTGAATTACGGGACGGTAGAAGCTCCTACAATGAGCAGTTCTTC.

This clonotype has at least ten counts. The chain carries TRBV6-1 and TRBJ2-5, with D possibly matching TRBD2 (6 bases). The CDR3 covers 13 residues. Germline CDR1 reads MNHNS; CDR2 reads SASEGT. V was clipped by 6 bases and J by 5 bases, with 13 bases between them. CDR3 amino acids: CASRRRDLETQYF. The DNA for the CDR3 is TGTGCCAGCAGACGGCGGGATTTGGAGACCCAGTACTTC.